A selection of T cell receptor beta chains follows, all from one sample in a study of blood T cell repertoires in COVID-19. Assay: immunoSEQ multiplex PCR; the TCRdb copy retains only in-frame clones and omits some. The data show under 250,000 clones, approximately 84% seen once. The sequenced material came from peripheral blood. Receptors were obtained from a woman aged 55-69 years with acute or convalescent COVID-19. The CDR3 runs from the conserved cysteine through the conserved F or W. The order of the fields is D gene, V gene, clone size, CDR3 length, J gene, CDR3 DNA, CDR3 protein. The D gene is left open where the match is weak. Only some rows state a clone size, as once, few, many or a class for expanded clones.

>TRBD2|TRBV4-1|NA|17|TRBJ2-3
TGCGCCAGCAGCCAAGATGGGACTAGCGGGGTTAGAGATACGCAGTATTTT
CASSQDGTSGVRDTQYF
>NA|TRBV7-6|NA|12|TRBJ2-5
TGTGCCAGCAGCCCTGCCGCGGGGACCCAGTACTTC
CASSPAAGTQYF
>TRBD1|TRBV5-4|NA|17|TRBJ2-4
TGTGCCAGCAGCTTGACAGGGGGCGGCCTAGCCAAAAACATTCAGTACTTC
CASSLTGGGLAKNIQYF
>TRBD2|TRBV5-1|NA|18|TRBJ2-1
TGCGCCAGCAGCTTAGGACTAGCGGGGGCCAGCTCCTACAATGAGCAGTTCTTC
CASSLGLAGASSYNEQFF
>TRBD1|TRBV28|NA|15|TRBJ2-7
TGTGCCATCAAACCTCGGACAGGGGTTCTGTACGAGCAGTACTTC
CAIKPRTGVLYEQYF
>NA|TRBV20-1|NA|13|TRBJ1-4
TGCAGTGCTAGTGCCGTAATTAATGAAAAACTGTTTTTT
CSASAVINEKLFF
>TRBD1|TRBV5-1|NA|18|TRBJ1-4
TGCGCCAGCAGCTTAATAGGGGCCGGGGGACAGGTTAGTGAAAAACTGTTTTTT
CASSLIGAGGQVSEKLFF
>TRBD2|TRBV7-2|NA|17|TRBJ2-7
TGTGCCAGCAGCCCACAGCATCTAGCGGGGACTTCCTACGAGCAGTACTTC
CASSPQHLAGTSYEQYF
>NA|TRBV30|NA|16|TRBJ1-1
TGTGCCTGGAGTCATCTGACGGGGGGTATGAACACTGAAGCTTTCTTT
CAWSHLTGGMNTEAFF
>TRBD1|TRBV9|once|17|TRBJ2-5
TGTGCCAGCAGCGAAGGGGGCGGAGTGCTTTCCCAAGAGACCCAGTACTTC
CASSEGGGVLSQETQYF
>NA|TRBV23-1|NA|15|TRBJ1-2
TGCGCCAGCAGCCAGATCAGGGGTCGGGGCTATGGCTACACCTTC
CASSQIRGRGYGYTF
>TRBD1|TRBV19|NA|15|TRBJ1-1
TGTGCCAGTAGTATAAGGGGACAGCCGAACACTGAAGCTTTCTTT
CASSIRGQPNTEAFF
>NA|TRBV2|few|13|TRBJ1-5
TGTGCCAGCAGACGGGATAGCAATCAGCCCCAGCATTTT
CASRRDSNQPQHF
>NA|TRBV11-3|NA|16|TRBJ1-5
TGTGCCAGCAGCGCGGGACGGCCGGGACCTAATCAGCCCCAGCATTTT
CASSAGRPGPNQPQHF
>NA|TRBV5-4|NA|16|TRBJ1-6
TGTGCCAGCAGCTTGGCCCGCGGGCAGGCATATTCACCCCTCCACTTT
CASSLARGQAYSPLHF
>TRBD2|TRBV13|NA|17|TRBJ2-1
TGTGCCAGCAGCTCCTTAGGCGGGGGGGTAGCTTACAATGAGCAGTTCTTC
CASSSLGGGVAYNEQFF